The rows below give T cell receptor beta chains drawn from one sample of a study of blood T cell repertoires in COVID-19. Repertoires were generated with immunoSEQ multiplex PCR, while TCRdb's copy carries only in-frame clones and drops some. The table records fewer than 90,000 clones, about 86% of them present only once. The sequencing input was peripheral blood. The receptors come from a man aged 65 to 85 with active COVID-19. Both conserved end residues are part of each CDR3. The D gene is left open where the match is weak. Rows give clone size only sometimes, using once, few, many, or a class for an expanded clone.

cdr3_aa: CASSPRSGRRQFF
d_call: TRBD2
v_call: TRBV7-2
clone_size: NA
j_call: TRBJ2-1

cdr3_aa: CASSRGQMNTEAFF
d_call: NA
v_call: TRBV18
clone_size: NA
j_call: TRBJ1-1

cdr3_aa: CASSVLSGGPPDTQYF
d_call: TRBD2
v_call: TRBV9
clone_size: NA
j_call: TRBJ2-3

cdr3_aa: CASSHGTSNQPQHF
d_call: NA
v_call: TRBV19
clone_size: NA
j_call: TRBJ1-5

cdr3_aa: CASSPQSGPPFSYNEQFF
d_call: NA
v_call: TRBV5-6
clone_size: few
j_call: TRBJ2-1

cdr3_aa: CASSDDTGELFF
d_call: NA
v_call: TRBV2
clone_size: once
j_call: TRBJ2-2

cdr3_aa: CASRPGTSGRANTGELFF
d_call: TRBD2
v_call: TRBV5-4
clone_size: NA
j_call: TRBJ2-2

cdr3_aa: CASSDGRGSTDTQYF
d_call: NA
v_call: TRBV19
clone_size: NA
j_call: TRBJ2-3

cdr3_aa: CASSARHSSYNEQFF
d_call: NA
v_call: TRBV25-1
clone_size: few
j_call: TRBJ2-1

cdr3_aa: CASSIGRGGDTQYF
d_call: TRBD2
v_call: TRBV19
clone_size: NA
j_call: TRBJ2-3

cdr3_aa: CASSQGAGLRPQHF
d_call: NA
v_call: TRBV3-1/TRBV3-2
clone_size: few
j_call: TRBJ1-5

cdr3_aa: CASSGTSGPPSYNEQFF
d_call: TRBD2
v_call: TRBV9
clone_size: NA
j_call: TRBJ2-1

cdr3_aa: CASSRGGGLGYEQYF
d_call: NA
v_call: TRBV4-3
clone_size: few
j_call: TRBJ2-7

cdr3_aa: CASSDTGTGIEQYF
d_call: TRBD1
v_call: TRBV19
clone_size: few
j_call: TRBJ2-7

cdr3_aa: CASRNRAGTEAFF
d_call: NA
v_call: TRBV19
clone_size: few
j_call: TRBJ1-1

cdr3_aa: CASSLGQRVDYGYTF
d_call: NA
v_call: TRBV7-8
clone_size: NA
j_call: TRBJ1-2

cdr3_aa: CASDHDRGVYEQYF
d_call: TRBD1
v_call: TRBV10-3
clone_size: NA
j_call: TRBJ2-7

cdr3_aa: CATSDAGAAGVYNEQFF
d_call: NA
v_call: TRBV24-1
clone_size: NA
j_call: TRBJ2-1

cdr3_aa: CASSPGQGAGKLFF
d_call: TRBD1
v_call: TRBV18
clone_size: NA
j_call: TRBJ1-4

cdr3_aa: CASSLGQGMGNSPLHF
d_call: TRBD1
v_call: TRBV7-2
clone_size: NA
j_call: TRBJ1-6

cdr3_aa: CASSWGQGDGYTF
d_call: TRBD1
v_call: TRBV6-5
clone_size: NA
j_call: TRBJ1-2

cdr3_aa: CASSQDQSFPPSAFF
d_call: NA
v_call: TRBV3-1/TRBV3-2
clone_size: NA
j_call: TRBJ1-1

cdr3_aa: CASSQGGGSYGYTF
d_call: NA
v_call: TRBV4-3
clone_size: NA
j_call: TRBJ1-2

cdr3_aa: CASSISAGGVYNEQFF
d_call: TRBD2
v_call: TRBV19
clone_size: NA
j_call: TRBJ2-1

cdr3_aa: CASTRGDILNSPLHF
d_call: NA
v_call: TRBV6-5
clone_size: NA
j_call: TRBJ1-6

cdr3_aa: CATSRDRAGTEAFF
d_call: NA
v_call: TRBV15
clone_size: few
j_call: TRBJ1-1

cdr3_aa: CASSVGADRVWSTEAFF
d_call: TRBD1
v_call: TRBV9
clone_size: NA
j_call: TRBJ1-1

cdr3_aa: CASSGSGGGYEQYF
d_call: TRBD2
v_call: TRBV18
clone_size: once
j_call: TRBJ2-7

cdr3_aa: CASSLGGGGNTIYF
d_call: NA
v_call: TRBV5-1
clone_size: NA
j_call: TRBJ1-3

cdr3_aa: CASSSGGAVAYGYTF
d_call: NA
v_call: TRBV28
clone_size: NA
j_call: TRBJ1-2

cdr3_aa: CASSYSAVGQDYGYTF
d_call: TRBD1
v_call: TRBV6-5
clone_size: NA
j_call: TRBJ1-2

cdr3_aa: CASSPGTPNTGELFF
d_call: NA
v_call: TRBV7-3
clone_size: few
j_call: TRBJ2-2

cdr3_aa: CASSLGSEETQYF
d_call: NA
v_call: TRBV5-1
clone_size: once
j_call: TRBJ2-5

cdr3_aa: CASSPSGIYNEQFF
d_call: TRBD2
v_call: TRBV6-5
clone_size: once
j_call: TRBJ2-1

cdr3_aa: CASSLGLASVGTQYF
d_call: NA
v_call: TRBV11-3
clone_size: NA
j_call: TRBJ2-5

cdr3_aa: CATSDLPATGADNEQFF
d_call: TRBD1
v_call: TRBV24-1
clone_size: NA
j_call: TRBJ2-1

cdr3_aa: CASSLAGVGTGELFF
d_call: NA
v_call: TRBV7-6
clone_size: NA
j_call: TRBJ2-2

cdr3_aa: CASSESGGNPYEQYF
d_call: NA
v_call: TRBV10-1
clone_size: NA
j_call: TRBJ2-7

cdr3_aa: CASSQEPGLAADTQYF
d_call: TRBD2
v_call: TRBV4-3
clone_size: NA
j_call: TRBJ2-3

cdr3_aa: CASSPPGYNYGYTF
d_call: NA
v_call: TRBV7-6
clone_size: NA
j_call: TRBJ1-2

cdr3_aa: CAAEGGGQPQHF
d_call: NA
v_call: TRBV30
clone_size: NA
j_call: TRBJ1-5

cdr3_aa: CASSPGTPNSPLHF
d_call: NA
v_call: TRBV7-3
clone_size: NA
j_call: TRBJ1-6

cdr3_aa: CASSQLGVGNEQFF
d_call: NA
v_call: TRBV14
clone_size: NA
j_call: TRBJ2-1